Given below is one T cell receptor (beta chain) in context. This sample was taken from a study of T-cell reconstitution after alpha-beta-depleted transplantation in children. Unique molecular identifiers were used to barcode this TCRbeta library. Via MiXCR, TCRdb re-called the PCR reads, giving one row per CDR3 protein. This repertoire shows roughly 500,000 distinct CDR3 sequences, less than 35% found once; its top ten account for around 2.4%. Looked up from germline, CDR1 is LNHNV and CDR2 is YYDKDF (reference sequence). Trimming cost V 1 base and J 0 bases, with 10 bases left between them. The CDR3 covers 16 residues.

The gene calls are TRBV15 and TRBJ1-5; D uncertain. The TCR sequence derives from a human donor who donated a stem cell graft to a child with aplastic anemia. Material: PBMCs from the stem cell graft donor, obtained from the stem cell graft. This chain's CDR3 is CATSRARTASNQPQHF. The CDR3 region has the DNA TGTGCCACCAGCAGAGCGAGGACTGCTAGCAATCAGCCCCAGCATTTT.